The rows below give T cell receptor beta chains drawn from one sample of a study of shared clonotypes between healthy human individuals. Only in-frame clones appear in the TCRdb table, and some are missing; sequencing was by immunoSEQ multiplex PCR. The repertoire has fewer than 400,000 clones, approximately 79% of them found once; the top ten carry approximately 10%. Sequencing input: memory CD4+ T cells sorted from blood. Receptors were obtained from a man aged 30 to 39 in good health. Both conserved end residues are part of each CDR3. A D gene is named only where the DNA matches it firmly. Clone size, where shown, is once, few, many, or a class for clones that have expanded.

J gene: TRBJ2-3
clone size: many
D gene: NA
V gene: TRBV6-5
CDR3 protein: CASSYRGPTDTQYF
CDR3 DNA: TGTGCCAGCAGTTACCGGGGGCCCACAGATACGCAGTATTTT

J gene: TRBJ2-6
clone size: few
D gene: NA
V gene: TRBV5-1
CDR3 protein: CASFSGANVLTF
CDR3 DNA: TGCGCCAGCTTTTCTGGGGCCAACGTCCTGACTTTC

J gene: TRBJ2-5
clone size: NA
D gene: NA
V gene: TRBV7-8
CDR3 protein: CASSPNRETQYF
CDR3 DNA: TGTGCCAGCAGCCCCAACCGTGAGACCCAGTACTTC

J gene: TRBJ2-6
clone size: many
D gene: NA
V gene: TRBV27
CDR3 protein: CASSSDGSGANVLTF
CDR3 DNA: TGTGCCAGCAGTTCAGACGGTTCTGGGGCCAACGTCCTGACTTTC

J gene: TRBJ1-2
clone size: NA
D gene: NA
V gene: TRBV20-1
CDR3 protein: CSARRGYGYTF
CDR3 DNA: TGCAGTGCTAGAAGGGGGTATGGCTACACCTTC

J gene: TRBJ2-1
clone size: NA
D gene: TRBD2
V gene: TRBV11-2
CDR3 protein: CASSRLGGGLAYNEQFF
CDR3 DNA: TGTGCCAGCAGCCGTTTGGGCGGCGGACTAGCCTACAATGAGCAGTTCTTC

J gene: TRBJ2-1
clone size: NA
D gene: NA
V gene: TRBV10-2
CDR3 protein: CASSSQNNEQFF
CDR3 DNA: TGCGCCAGCAGTAGTCAGAACAATGAGCAGTTCTTC

J gene: TRBJ1-2
clone size: few
D gene: TRBD1
V gene: TRBV28
CDR3 protein: CASRRGQGYGYTF
CDR3 DNA: TGTGCCAGCAGGCGAGGACAGGGTTATGGCTACACCTTC

J gene: TRBJ2-7
clone size: NA
D gene: TRBD2
V gene: TRBV18
CDR3 protein: CASSPKELAGGRSYEQYF
CDR3 DNA: TGTGCCAGCTCACCGAAGGAACTAGCGGGAGGGCGCTCCTACGAGCAGTACTTC

J gene: TRBJ1-5
clone size: NA
D gene: NA
V gene: TRBV5-4
CDR3 protein: CASSFLPTQTNTYSNQPQHF
CDR3 DNA: TGTGCCAGCAGCTTTCTACCCACCCAGACAAACACTTATAGCAATCAGCCCCAGCATTTT

J gene: TRBJ1-6
clone size: NA
D gene: TRBD1
V gene: TRBV5-1
CDR3 protein: CASSWGQGANSPLHF
CDR3 DNA: TGCGCCAGCAGCTGGGGACAGGGGGCAAATTCACCCCTCCACTTT

J gene: TRBJ1-4
clone size: NA
D gene: NA
V gene: TRBV19
CDR3 protein: CASSALRAGTNEKLFF
CDR3 DNA: TGTGCCAGTAGTGCTCTGAGGGCCGGAACTAATGAAAAACTGTTTTTT

J gene: TRBJ1-2
clone size: NA
D gene: TRBD1
V gene: TRBV29-1
CDR3 protein: CSVGDRISYTF
CDR3 DNA: TGCAGCGTTGGGGACAGGATAAGCTACACCTTC

J gene: TRBJ2-7
clone size: NA
D gene: TRBD2
V gene: TRBV7-2
CDR3 protein: CASSLSGRAVYEQYF
CDR3 DNA: TGTGCCAGCAGCTTAAGCGGGAGGGCCGTTTACGAGCAGTACTTC

J gene: TRBJ2-3
clone size: NA
D gene: NA
V gene: TRBV18
CDR3 protein: CASSPLRTDFTDTQYF
CDR3 DNA: TGTGCCAGCTCACCCCTCAGGACGGACTTCACAGATACGCAGTATTTT

J gene: TRBJ2-1
clone size: NA
D gene: NA
V gene: TRBV6-6
CDR3 protein: CASSYSYGGLPFF
CDR3 DNA: TGTGCCAGCAGTTACTCCTATGGAGGTCTGCCTTTCTTC

J gene: TRBJ2-7
clone size: once
D gene: NA
V gene: TRBV23-1
CDR3 protein: CASSQKQGFSNSYEQYF
CDR3 DNA: TGCGCCAGCAGTCAAAAACAGGGTTTTTCCAACTCCTACGAGCAGTACTTC

J gene: TRBJ2-5
clone size: few
D gene: NA
V gene: TRBV5-4
CDR3 protein: CASGRDSEETQYF
CDR3 DNA: TGTGCCAGCGGACGGGACTCTGAAGAGACCCAGTACTTC

J gene: TRBJ2-1
clone size: NA
D gene: TRBD1
V gene: TRBV5-1
CDR3 protein: CASSIQGGVYNEQFF
CDR3 DNA: TGCGCCAGCAGCATACAGGGGGGCGTCTACAATGAGCAGTTCTTC

J gene: TRBJ2-2
clone size: NA
D gene: NA
V gene: TRBV14
CDR3 protein: CASSQVENGELFF
CDR3 DNA: TGTGCCAGCAGCCAAGTAGAGAACGGGGAGCTGTTTTTT

J gene: TRBJ1-1
clone size: NA
D gene: NA
V gene: TRBV4-1
CDR3 protein: CASSRGRVTEAFF
CDR3 DNA: TGCGCCAGCAGCCGGGGGAGGGTTACTGAAGCTTTCTTT

J gene: TRBJ1-5
clone size: NA
D gene: NA
V gene: TRBV6-5
CDR3 protein: CASSYSPGQPQHF
CDR3 DNA: TGTGCCAGCAGTTACTCCCCGGGTCAGCCCCAGCATTTT

J gene: TRBJ2-5
clone size: NA
D gene: TRBD2
V gene: TRBV15
CDR3 protein: CATSRERTSEKTQYF
CDR3 DNA: TGTGCCACCAGCAGAGAGAGGACTAGCGAAAAGACCCAGTACTTC

J gene: TRBJ1-2
clone size: NA
D gene: NA
V gene: TRBV5-6
CDR3 protein: CASSFGPLNGYTF
CDR3 DNA: TGTGCCAGCAGCTTCGGACCTCTGAATGGCTACACCTTC

J gene: TRBJ1-5
clone size: NA
D gene: NA
V gene: TRBV7-2
CDR3 protein: CASSLEREQPQHF
CDR3 DNA: TGTGCCAGCAGCTTAGAAAGGGAACAGCCCCAGCATTTT

J gene: TRBJ2-7
clone size: few
D gene: NA
V gene: TRBV11-2
CDR3 protein: CASSLGGLARISYEQYF
CDR3 DNA: TGTGCCAGCAGCTTAGGGGGGCTAGCGAGGATTTCCTACGAGCAGTACTTC

J gene: TRBJ2-7
clone size: NA
D gene: TRBD1
V gene: TRBV5-6
CDR3 protein: CASSATGLDEQYF
CDR3 DNA: TGTGCCAGCAGCGCGACAGGGTTGGACGAGCAGTACTTC

J gene: TRBJ1-1
clone size: NA
D gene: NA
V gene: TRBV5-1
CDR3 protein: CASSFIPRDTEAFF
CDR3 DNA: TGCGCCAGCAGCTTTATTCCTCGGGACACTGAAGCTTTCTTT

J gene: TRBJ2-7
clone size: once
D gene: NA
V gene: TRBV29-1
CDR3 protein: CSVLLAGTTYEQYF
CDR3 DNA: TGCAGCGTGTTACTCGCCGGGACAACCTACGAGCAGTACTTC

J gene: TRBJ2-7
clone size: NA
D gene: TRBD2
V gene: TRBV28
CDR3 protein: CASRGLANEQYF
CDR3 DNA: TGTGCCAGCAGGGGACTAGCAAACGAGCAGTACTTC

J gene: TRBJ2-6
clone size: NA
D gene: NA
V gene: TRBV29-1
CDR3 protein: CSVDWVGANVLTF
CDR3 DNA: TGCAGCGTTGACTGGGTTGGGGCCAACGTCCTGACTTTC

J gene: TRBJ2-1
clone size: NA
D gene: TRBD1
V gene: TRBV4-1
CDR3 protein: CASSQSETGQGAGEQFF
CDR3 DNA: TGCGCCAGCAGCCAATCCGAAACGGGACAGGGGGCGGGTGAGCAGTTCTTC

J gene: TRBJ2-1
clone size: NA
D gene: TRBD2
V gene: TRBV9
CDR3 protein: CASSVAGAGGSNEQFF
CDR3 DNA: TGTGCCAGCAGCGTAGCTGGGGCGGGAGGGAGCAATGAGCAGTTCTTC

J gene: TRBJ1-3
clone size: NA
D gene: NA
V gene: TRBV7-2
CDR3 protein: CASSDNSAVSGNTIYF
CDR3 DNA: TGTGCCAGCAGCGATAACTCGGCTGTCTCTGGAAACACCATATATTTT

J gene: TRBJ1-4
clone size: NA
D gene: NA
V gene: TRBV30
CDR3 protein: CAWRGPGRQELFF
CDR3 DNA: TGTGCCTGGAGGGGCCCGGGCCGGCAGGAACTGTTTTTT

J gene: TRBJ2-7
clone size: once
D gene: NA
V gene: TRBV5-1
CDR3 protein: CASSWRIIYEQYF
CDR3 DNA: TGCGCCAGCAGTTGGAGGATCATCTACGAGCAGTACTTC

J gene: TRBJ2-3
clone size: NA
D gene: NA
V gene: TRBV28
CDR3 protein: CASSTPAPGPSRDTQYF
CDR3 DNA: TGTGCCAGCAGTACGCCAGCACCGGGACCCAGTCGGGATACGCAGTATTTT

J gene: TRBJ2-1
clone size: once
D gene: NA
V gene: TRBV9
CDR3 protein: CASSVATWAGSSYNEQFF
CDR3 DNA: TGTGCCAGCAGCGTAGCTACCTGGGCGGGAAGCTCCTACAATGAGCAGTTCTTC

J gene: TRBJ2-1
clone size: NA
D gene: TRBD1
V gene: TRBV9
CDR3 protein: CASSPRTGHNEQFF
CDR3 DNA: TGTGCCAGCAGCCCAAGGACAGGGCACAATGAGCAGTTCTTC

J gene: TRBJ2-1
clone size: NA
D gene: NA
V gene: TRBV14
CDR3 protein: CASGAVNEQFF
CDR3 DNA: TGTGCCAGCGGGGCAGTTAATGAGCAGTTCTTC

J gene: TRBJ1-2
clone size: NA
D gene: NA
V gene: TRBV5-1
CDR3 protein: CASSLDTPNYGYTF
CDR3 DNA: TGCGCCAGCAGCTTGGACACACCGAACTATGGCTACACCTTC

J gene: TRBJ1-5
clone size: NA
D gene: NA
V gene: TRBV19
CDR3 protein: CASRKANSNQPQHF
CDR3 DNA: TGTGCCAGTAGGAAGGCGAATAGCAATCAGCCCCAGCATTTT

J gene: TRBJ2-5
clone size: NA
D gene: NA
V gene: TRBV5-1
CDR3 protein: CASSLDNSVETQYF
CDR3 DNA: TGCGCCAGCAGCTTGGATAATTCGGTAGAGACCCAGTACTTC

J gene: TRBJ2-3
clone size: NA
D gene: NA
V gene: TRBV18
CDR3 protein: CASSPGSGDTQYF
CDR3 DNA: TGTGCCAGCTCACCAGGTAGCGGAGATACGCAGTATTTT

J gene: TRBJ2-1
clone size: NA
D gene: NA
V gene: TRBV20-1
CDR3 protein: CSASRLWEQFF
CDR3 DNA: TGCAGTGCTAGTCGTCTCTGGGAGCAGTTCTTC

J gene: TRBJ2-1
clone size: NA
D gene: NA
V gene: TRBV2
CDR3 protein: CASRLDGNNEQFF
CDR3 DNA: TGTGCCAGCAGACTGGACGGCAACAATGAGCAGTTCTTC

J gene: TRBJ2-5
clone size: NA
D gene: NA
V gene: TRBV7-2
CDR3 protein: CASSPYEWVETQYF
CDR3 DNA: TGTGCCAGCAGCCCGTACGAGTGGGTGGAGACCCAGTACTTC

J gene: TRBJ1-1
clone size: NA
D gene: NA
V gene: TRBV5-1
CDR3 protein: CASSLGTGTMNTEAFF
CDR3 DNA: TGCGCCAGCAGCTTGGGGACCGGGACAATGAACACTGAAGCTTTCTTT

J gene: TRBJ2-7
clone size: NA
D gene: TRBD2
V gene: TRBV7-2
CDR3 protein: CASSSLAAASGGYEQYF
CDR3 DNA: TGTGCCAGCAGCTCCCTGGCAGCGGCTAGCGGAGGTTACGAGCAGTACTTC

J gene: TRBJ2-5
clone size: NA
D gene: NA
V gene: TRBV7-6
CDR3 protein: CASSPPRARRQETQYF
CDR3 DNA: TGTGCCAGCAGTCCCCCCCGGGCCAGGCGGCAAGAGACCCAGTACTTC